This T cell receptor (beta chain) was sequenced for a study of T cell changes during pregnancy in multiple sclerosis. Germline CDR1 and CDR2: LNHDA and SQIVND (reference sequence). The CDR3 consists of 14 residues. Trimming took off 2 bases at V and 0 bases at J, with 5 bases between the two ends. Produced via immunoSEQ multiplex PCR; TCRdb's table is partial and in-frame only. The table records more than 25,000 clones, about 91% of them present only once. This sequence was found in a female donor with multiple sclerosis, enrolled in a pregnancy study. Sequencing was performed on CD8+ T cells from peripheral blood mononuclear cells, taken in the first trimester of pregnancy. The chain has TRBV19 and TRBJ1-3; no clear D gene. The CDR3 loop reads CASSITPSGNTIYF. The DNA for the CDR3 is TGTGCCAGTAGTATAACACCCTCTGGAAACACCATATATTTT.